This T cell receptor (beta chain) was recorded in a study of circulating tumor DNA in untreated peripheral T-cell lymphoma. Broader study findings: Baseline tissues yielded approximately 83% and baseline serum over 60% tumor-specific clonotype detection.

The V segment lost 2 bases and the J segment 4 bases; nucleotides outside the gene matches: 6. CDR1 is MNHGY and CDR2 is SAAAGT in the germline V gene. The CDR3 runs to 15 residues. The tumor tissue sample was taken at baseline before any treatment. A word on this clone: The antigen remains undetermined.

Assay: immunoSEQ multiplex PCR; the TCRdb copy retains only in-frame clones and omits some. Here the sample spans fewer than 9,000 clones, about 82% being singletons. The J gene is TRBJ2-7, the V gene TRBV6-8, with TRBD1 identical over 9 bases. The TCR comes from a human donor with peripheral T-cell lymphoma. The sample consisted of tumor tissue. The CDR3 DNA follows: TGTGCCAGCAGTTACGGGGGACAGGGTACGTACGAGCAGTACTTC. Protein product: CASSYGGQGTYEQYF.